Described below is a single TCR beta chain sequence and its context. Its antigen is currently unknown. The second PCR ran about 6 to 11 cycles with a sample-barcoded 5' primer and J-beta primers. TCRdb ran MiXCR on the 5' RACE reads and lists one entry per CDR3 protein. The sample has approximately 900,000 distinct CDR3 sequences, about 44% seen once. CDR1 is MDHEN and CDR2 is SYDVKM in the germline V gene. This CDR3 is 16 amino acids long. V was cut by 1 base and J by 4 bases, with 13 bases left in between. These data come from a study of blood T cells in healthy people across ages. Whole-study context: Through template switching, about one barcoded beta molecule was captured per two T cells, as measured in model experiments.

Regarding the study as a whole: Researchers deemed the diversity estimates from one million T cells underestimates.

Each individual donor underwent a draw of approximately 9.8 milliliters of peripheral blood. Source material: blood. The TCR sequence derives from a man aged 25 to 40 in good health. V gene TRBV28 combines with J gene TRBJ1-4; no firm D call. The CDR3 nucleotides read TGTGCCAGCAGTTTATCGCGTCACACTAATAATGAAAAACTGTTTTTT. Translated, it gives CASSLSRHTNNEKLFF. Looking up the rest from reference TRBV28 and TRBJ1-4 gives the full variable domain: DVKVTQSSRYLVKRTGEKVFLECVQDMDHENMFWYRQDPGLGLRLIYFSYDVKMKEKGDIPEGYSVSREKKERFSLILESASTNQTSMYLCASSLSRHTNNEKLFFGSGTQLSVL.